This TCR beta chain was identified during a study of T cell responses to AZD1222 COVID-19 vaccine. Study at large: Second doses that came at about 4 or about 12 weeks were put together.

The V end was cut by 3 bases, the J end by 3 bases, with 9 bases between. CDR1 is LGHDT, CDR2 YNNKEL, per germline (reference sequence). This CDR3 is 13 amino acids long. The method was immunoSEQ multiplex PCR; TCRdb's version includes in-frame clones alone and lacks a portion of them. Of 200,000 or so clones in the sample, over 80% were seen once. The sample here was peripheral blood, taken on day 0 of AZD1222 vaccination. The TCR was taken from an adult in good health. The chain carries TRBV3-1 (or the pseudogene TRBV3-2) and TRBJ2-7, with D possibly matching TRBD2 (5 bases). CDR3 loop: CASSHTSIYEQYF. In DNA form, the CDR3 reads TGTGCCAGCAGCCACACTAGTATCTACGAGCAGTACTTC.